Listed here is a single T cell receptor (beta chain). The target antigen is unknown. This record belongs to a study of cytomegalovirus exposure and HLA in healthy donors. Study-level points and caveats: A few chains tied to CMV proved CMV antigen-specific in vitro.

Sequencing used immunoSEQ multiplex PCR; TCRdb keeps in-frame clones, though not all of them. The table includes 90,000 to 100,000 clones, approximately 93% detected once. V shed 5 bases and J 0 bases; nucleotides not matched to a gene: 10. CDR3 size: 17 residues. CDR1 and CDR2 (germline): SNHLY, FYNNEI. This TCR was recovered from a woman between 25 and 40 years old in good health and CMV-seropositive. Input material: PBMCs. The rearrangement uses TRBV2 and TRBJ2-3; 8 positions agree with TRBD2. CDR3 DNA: TGTGCCAGCAGTACCGGGACTAGTGTTTTCAGCACAGATACGCAGTATTTT. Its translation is CASSTGTSVFSTDTQYF.